The clone carrying this T cell receptor (beta chain) was detected a few times. The antigen is not known. This specimen belongs to a study of T-cell memory formation after mild COVID-19. TCRdb analysed the 5' RACE reads with MiXCR anew, one entry per CDR3 protein. The data hold roughly 320,000 distinct CDR3 sequences, with around 28% observed a single time. The CDR3 covers 15 residues. The V gene's germline CDR1 is SEHNR and CDR2 FQNEAQ (reference sequence). V lost 5 bases and J 2 bases, leaving 14 bases between the germline ends. Study-level points and caveats: Detection of some responders pre-infection suggested pre-existing cross-reactive memory T cells participated. Mainly CM and EM harbored the contracting CD4+ clones; mainly EMRA harbored the CD8+ ones. Later expanders leaned toward CD4+, whereas clones contracting from day 15 to 85 were balanced CD4/CD8.

This TCR was sampled from an adult woman who had mild COVID-19 (a few samples of this study predate the infection). Cell type and time point are not known. Sequencing was performed on PBMCs or a T cell subset sorted from them (not recorded which). J is TRBJ2-3 and V is TRBV7-9, with D perhaps assigned TRBD1 or TRBD2 (5 bases each). CDR3 region: CASSRRGTTTDTQYF. DNA of the CDR3: TGTGCCAGCAGCCGTCGAGGGACCACCACAGATACGCAGTATTTT.